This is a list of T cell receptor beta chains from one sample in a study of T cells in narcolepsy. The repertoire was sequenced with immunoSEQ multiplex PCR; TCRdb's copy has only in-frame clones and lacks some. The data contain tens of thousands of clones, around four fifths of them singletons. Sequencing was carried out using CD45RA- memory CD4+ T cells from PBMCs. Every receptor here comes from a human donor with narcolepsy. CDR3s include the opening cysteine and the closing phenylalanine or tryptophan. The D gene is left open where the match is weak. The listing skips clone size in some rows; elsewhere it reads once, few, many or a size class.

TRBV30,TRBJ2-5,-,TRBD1,CASRGYETQYF,TGTGCCTCCAGGGGGTATGAGACCCAGTACTTC
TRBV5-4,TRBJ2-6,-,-,CASSLAGAGANVLTF,TGTGCCAGCAGCTTGGCAGGGGCTGGGGCCAACGTCCTGACTTTC
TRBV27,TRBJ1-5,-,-,CASRQGGQPQHF,TGTGCCAGCAGACAGGGAGGTCAGCCCCAGCATTTT
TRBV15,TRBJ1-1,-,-,CATSRGSGPGNTEAFF,TGTGCCACCAGCAGAGGTTCAGGGCCGGGTAACACTGAAGCTTTCTTT
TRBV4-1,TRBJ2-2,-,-,CASSQPTGTNTGELFF,TGCGCCAGCAGCCAACCTACAGGGACGAACACCGGGGAGCTGTTTTTT
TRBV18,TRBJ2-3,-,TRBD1,CASSLGDRASDTQYF,TGTGCCAGCTCCCTGGGGGACAGGGCATCAGATACGCAGTATTTT
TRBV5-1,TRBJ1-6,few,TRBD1,CASSLNGQGRSPLHF,TGCGCCAGCAGCCTGAACGGACAGGGGCGATCACCCCTCCACTTT
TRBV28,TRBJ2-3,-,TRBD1,CASRGAQGALKDTQYF,TGTGCCAGCCGAGGGGCACAGGGGGCCCTTAAAGATACGCAGTATTTT
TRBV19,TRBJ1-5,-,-,CASSPDRFSNQPQHF,TGTGCCAGTAGCCCAGACAGATTCAGCAATCAGCCCCAGCATTTT
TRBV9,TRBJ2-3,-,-,CASSVGASPSTDTQYF,TGTGCCAGCAGCGTAGGGGCTAGCCCTTCCACAGATACGCAGTATTTT
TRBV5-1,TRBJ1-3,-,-,CASSLDRVLSGNTIYF,TGCGCCAGCAGCTTGGACAGGGTTCTCTCTGGAAACACCATATATTTT
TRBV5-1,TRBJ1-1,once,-,CASSPDSGIGTEAFF,TGCGCCAGCAGCCCAGACTCCGGGATCGGCACTGAAGCTTTCTTT
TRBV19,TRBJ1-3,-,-,CASSISGWEPGNTIYF,TGTGCCAGTAGTATTAGTGGGTGGGAGCCTGGAAACACCATATATTTT
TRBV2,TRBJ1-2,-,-,CASRRDKLGYGYTF,TGTGCCAGCAGGAGGGACAAACTAGGCTATGGCTACACCTTC
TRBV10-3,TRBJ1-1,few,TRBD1,CAIKGQGHTEAFF,TGTGCCATCAAGGGACAGGGACACACTGAAGCTTTCTTT
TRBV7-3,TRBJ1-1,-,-,CASSLSSDGRAEAFF,TGTGCCAGCAGCTTATCTTCGGACGGACGTGCTGAAGCTTTCTTT
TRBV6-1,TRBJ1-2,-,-,CASSPDRDYGYTF,TGTGCCAGCAGTCCGGACAGAGACTATGGCTACACCTTC
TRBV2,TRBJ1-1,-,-,CASRFGENTEAFF,TGTGCCAGCAGGTTCGGCGAGAACACTGAAGCTTTCTTT
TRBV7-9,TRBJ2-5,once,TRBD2,CASSLVGGSQYF,TGTGCCAGCAGCTTAGTCGGGGGGAGCCAGTACTTC
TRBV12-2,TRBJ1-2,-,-,CASRDGQAPRKTYGYTF,TGTGCAAGTCGCGACGGGCAGGCTCCACGAAAGACCTATGGCTACACCTTC
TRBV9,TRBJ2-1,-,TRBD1,CASSVGPTGVALNEQFF,TGTGCCAGCAGCGTGGGGCCGACAGGGGTTGCTTTAAATGAGCAGTTCTTC
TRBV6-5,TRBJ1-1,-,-,CASTRTANTEAFF,TGTGCCAGCACCAGGACAGCGAACACTGAAGCTTTCTTT
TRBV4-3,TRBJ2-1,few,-,CASSPDPGVNEQFF,TGCGCCAGCAGCCCGGACCCGGGGGTGAATGAGCAGTTCTTC
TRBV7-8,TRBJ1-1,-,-,CASAWAEVNTEAFF,TGTGCCAGCGCTTGGGCAGAAGTGAACACTGAAGCTTTCTTT